Described below is a single TCR beta chain sequence and its context. As yet, its antigen is unknown. Its ends do not fully match the called genes, so a read error is possible. The source of the sample is a study of tumor-infiltrating lymphocytes in primary liver carcinoma. General study findings and limits: Compared with tumor region pairs, tumor-adjacent and tumor-blood pairs overlapped less. Since the samples were bulk and unsorted, the CD4+ and CD8+ repertoires were not compared. Tumors significantly exceeded blood in top-250-clone fraction (p = 0.039).

CDR1 is SGHKS, CDR2 YYEKEE, per germline (reference sequence). The CDR3 length is 15 residues. TCR beta cDNA was prepared out of around 460 ng total RNA by means of a constant-region primer. Three rounds of nested multiplex PCR with slightly modified ARM-PCR produced TCR beta libraries. Each of the first two PCR rounds ran about 9 cycles with TRBV1-TRBV30 forward and C-beta reverse primers. TCRdb independently ran MiXCR on the multiplex PCR reads; one entry per CDR3 protein. The sample records roughly 180,000 distinct CDR3 sequences, 60% being singletons. Germline DNA was extracted too, while blood RNA derived from unsorted whole blood.

The chain recombines TRBV5-5 with TRBJ1-1; 9 bases match TRBD1. The sequencing input was peripheral blood. The sequence was collected from a man between 40 and 49 years old with primary liver carcinoma and hepatitis B virus infection. CDR3 loop: CASTGTGRWNTETFF. The CDR3 DNA is TGTGCCAGCACCGGGACAGGGCGCTGGAACACTGAAACTTTCTTT.